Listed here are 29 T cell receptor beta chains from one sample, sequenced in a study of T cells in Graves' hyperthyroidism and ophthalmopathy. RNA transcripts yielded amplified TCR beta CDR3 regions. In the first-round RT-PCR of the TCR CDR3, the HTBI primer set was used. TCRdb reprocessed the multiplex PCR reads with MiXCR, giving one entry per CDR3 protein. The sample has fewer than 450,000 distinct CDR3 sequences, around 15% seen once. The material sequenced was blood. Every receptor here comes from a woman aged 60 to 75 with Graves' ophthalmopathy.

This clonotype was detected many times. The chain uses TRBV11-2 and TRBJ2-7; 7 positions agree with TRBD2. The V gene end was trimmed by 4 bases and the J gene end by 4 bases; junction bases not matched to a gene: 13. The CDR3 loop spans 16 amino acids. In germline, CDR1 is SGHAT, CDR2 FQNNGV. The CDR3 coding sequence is TGTGCCAGCAGCTCTTGGGGGGAGCGGGATTCTTACGAGCAGTACTTC. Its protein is CASSSWGERDSYEQYF.

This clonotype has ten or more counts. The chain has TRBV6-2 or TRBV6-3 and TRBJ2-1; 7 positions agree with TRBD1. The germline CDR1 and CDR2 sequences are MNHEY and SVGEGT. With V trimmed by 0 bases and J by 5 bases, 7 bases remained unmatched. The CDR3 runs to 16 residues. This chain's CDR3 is CASSYSLTGVNNEQFF. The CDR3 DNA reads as TGTGCCAGCAGTTACTCACTCACAGGGGTTAACAATGAGCAGTTCTTC.

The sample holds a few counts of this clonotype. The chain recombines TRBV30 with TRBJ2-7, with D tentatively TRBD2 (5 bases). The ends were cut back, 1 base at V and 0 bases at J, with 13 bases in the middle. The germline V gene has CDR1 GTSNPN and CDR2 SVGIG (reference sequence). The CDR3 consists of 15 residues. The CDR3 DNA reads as TGTGCCTGGAGTGCGGAGGACGGTAGCTCCTACGAGCAGTACTTC. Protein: CAWSAEDGSSYEQYF.

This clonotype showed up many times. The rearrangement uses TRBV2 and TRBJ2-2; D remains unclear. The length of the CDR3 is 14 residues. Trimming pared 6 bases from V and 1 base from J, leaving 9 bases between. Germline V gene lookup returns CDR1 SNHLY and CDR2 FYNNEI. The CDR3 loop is CASRVPKNTGELFF. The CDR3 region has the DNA TGTGCCAGCAGAGTCCCCAAGAACACCGGGGAGCTGTTTTTT.

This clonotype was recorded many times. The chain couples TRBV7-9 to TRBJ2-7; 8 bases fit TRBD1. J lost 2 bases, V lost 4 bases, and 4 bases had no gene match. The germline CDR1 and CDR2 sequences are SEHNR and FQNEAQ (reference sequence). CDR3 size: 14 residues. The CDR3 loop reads CASSSTGDPYEQYF. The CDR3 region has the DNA TGTGCCAGCAGCTCGACAGGGGACCCCTACGAGCAGTACTTC.

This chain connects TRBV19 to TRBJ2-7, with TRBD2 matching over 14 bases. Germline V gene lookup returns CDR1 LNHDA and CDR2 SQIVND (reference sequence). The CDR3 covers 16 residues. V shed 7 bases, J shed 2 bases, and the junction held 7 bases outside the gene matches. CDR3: CASTETGLAGAYEQYF. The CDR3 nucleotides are TGTGCCAGTACTGAGACGGGACTAGCGGGAGCCTACGAGCAGTACTTC.

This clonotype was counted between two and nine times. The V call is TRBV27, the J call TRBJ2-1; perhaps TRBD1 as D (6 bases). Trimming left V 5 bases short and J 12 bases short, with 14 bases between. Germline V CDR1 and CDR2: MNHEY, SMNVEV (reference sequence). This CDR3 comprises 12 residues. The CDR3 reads CASSRTGSPQFF. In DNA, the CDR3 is TGTGCCAGCAGTCGCACAGGGTCCCCGCAGTTCTTC.

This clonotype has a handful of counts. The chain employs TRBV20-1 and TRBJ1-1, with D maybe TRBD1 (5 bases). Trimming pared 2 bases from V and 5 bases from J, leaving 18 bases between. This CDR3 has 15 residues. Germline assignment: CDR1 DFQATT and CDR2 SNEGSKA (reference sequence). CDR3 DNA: TGCAGTGCTAGATCGACAAGCCGGGGGTGGACTGAAGCTTTCTTT. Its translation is CSARSTSRGWTEAFF.

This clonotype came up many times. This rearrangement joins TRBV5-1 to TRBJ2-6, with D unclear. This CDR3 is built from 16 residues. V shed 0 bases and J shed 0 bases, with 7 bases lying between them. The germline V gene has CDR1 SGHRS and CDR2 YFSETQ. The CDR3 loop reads CASSLDIRSGANVLTF. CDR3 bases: TGCGCCAGCAGCTTGGACATTCGCTCTGGGGCCAACGTCCTGACTTTC.

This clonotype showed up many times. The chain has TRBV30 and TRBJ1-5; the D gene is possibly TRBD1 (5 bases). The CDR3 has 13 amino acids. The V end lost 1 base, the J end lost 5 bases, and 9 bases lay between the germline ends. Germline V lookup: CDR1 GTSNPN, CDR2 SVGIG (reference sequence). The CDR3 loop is CAWSDGTDQPQHF. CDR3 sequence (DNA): TGTGCCTGGAGTGACGGGACGGATCAGCCCCAGCATTTT.

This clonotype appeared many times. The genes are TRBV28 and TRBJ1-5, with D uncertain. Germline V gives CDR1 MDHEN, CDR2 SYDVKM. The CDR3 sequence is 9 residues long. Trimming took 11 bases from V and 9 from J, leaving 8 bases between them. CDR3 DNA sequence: TGTGCCCGGACCTCGCCCCAGCATTTT. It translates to CARTSPQHF. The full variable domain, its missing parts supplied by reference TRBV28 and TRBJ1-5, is DVKVTQSSRYLVKRTGEKVFLECVQDMDHENMFWYRQDPGLGLRLIYFSYDVKMKEKGDIPEGYSVSREKKERFSLILESASTNQTSMYLCARTSPQHFGDGTRLSIL.

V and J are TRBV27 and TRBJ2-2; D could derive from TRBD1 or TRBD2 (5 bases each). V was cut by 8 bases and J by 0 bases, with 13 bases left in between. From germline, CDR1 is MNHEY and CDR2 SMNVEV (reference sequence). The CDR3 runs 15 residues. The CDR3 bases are TGTGCCAGCCAAACCGGGACCGCGAACACCGGGGAGCTGTTTTTT. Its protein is CASQTGTANTGELFF.

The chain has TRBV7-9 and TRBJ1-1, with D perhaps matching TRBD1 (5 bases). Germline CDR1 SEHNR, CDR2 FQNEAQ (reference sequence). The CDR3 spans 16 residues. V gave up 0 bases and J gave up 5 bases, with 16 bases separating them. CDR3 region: CASSLASGGVWTEAFF. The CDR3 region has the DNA TGTGCCAGCAGCTTAGCGTCGGGGGGAGTATGGACTGAAGCTTTCTTT.

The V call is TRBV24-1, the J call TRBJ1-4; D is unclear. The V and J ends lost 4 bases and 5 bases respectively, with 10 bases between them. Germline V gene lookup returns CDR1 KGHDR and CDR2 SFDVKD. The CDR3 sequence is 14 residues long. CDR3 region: CATSDPTDNEKLFF. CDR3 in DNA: TGTGCCACCAGTGACCCTACAGACAATGAAAAACTGTTTTTT.

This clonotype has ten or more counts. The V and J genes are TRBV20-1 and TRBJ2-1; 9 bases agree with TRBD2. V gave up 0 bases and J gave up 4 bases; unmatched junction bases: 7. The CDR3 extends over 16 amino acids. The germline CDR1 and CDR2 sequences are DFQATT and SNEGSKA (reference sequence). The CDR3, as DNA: TGCAGTGCTAGAGATTTCCTAGCGGGAAAATACAATGAGCAGTTCTTC. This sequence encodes CSARDFLAGKYNEQFF.

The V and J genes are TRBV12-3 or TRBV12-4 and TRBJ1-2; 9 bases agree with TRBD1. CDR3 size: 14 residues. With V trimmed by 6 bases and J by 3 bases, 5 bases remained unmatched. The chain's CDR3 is CASRNTGGHYGYTF. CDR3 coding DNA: TGTGCCAGCAGAAATACAGGGGGCCACTATGGCTACACCTTC.

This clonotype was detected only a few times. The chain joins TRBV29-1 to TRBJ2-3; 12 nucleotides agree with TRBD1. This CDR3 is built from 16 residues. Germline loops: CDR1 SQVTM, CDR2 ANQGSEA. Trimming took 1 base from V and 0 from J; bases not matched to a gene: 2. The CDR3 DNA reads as TGCAGCGTTGAAGTGGGACAGGGGGCTAGCACAGATACGCAGTATTTT. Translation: CSVEVGQGASTDTQYF.

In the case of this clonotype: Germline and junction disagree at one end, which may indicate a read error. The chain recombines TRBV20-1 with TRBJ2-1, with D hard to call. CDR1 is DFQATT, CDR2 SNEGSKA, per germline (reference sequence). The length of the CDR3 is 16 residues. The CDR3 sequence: CSARPIGVGSYNEQSF. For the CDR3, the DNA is TGCAGTGCTAGACCCATTGGGGTTGGGTCCTACAATGAGCAGTCCTTC.

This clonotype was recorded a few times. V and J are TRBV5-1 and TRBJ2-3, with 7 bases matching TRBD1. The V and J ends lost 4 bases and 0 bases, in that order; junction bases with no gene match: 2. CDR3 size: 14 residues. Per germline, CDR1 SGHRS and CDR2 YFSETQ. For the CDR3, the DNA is TGCGCCAGCAGCGTGGGACAGAGCACAGATACGCAGTATTTT. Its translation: CASSVGQSTDTQYF. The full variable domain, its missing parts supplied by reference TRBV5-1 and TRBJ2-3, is KAGVTQTPRYLIKTRGQQVTLSCSPISGHRSVSWYQQTPGQGLQFLFEYFSETQRNKGNFPGRFSGRQFSNSRSEMNVSTLELGDSALYLCASSVGQSTDTQYFGPGTRLTVL.

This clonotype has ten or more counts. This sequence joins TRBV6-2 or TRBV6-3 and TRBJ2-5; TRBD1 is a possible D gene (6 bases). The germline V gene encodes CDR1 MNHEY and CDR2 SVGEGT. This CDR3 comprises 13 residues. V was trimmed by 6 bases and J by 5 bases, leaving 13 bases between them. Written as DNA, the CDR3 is TGTGCCAGCAGGCTACAGGGTCGGGAGACCCAGTACTTC. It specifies CASRLQGRETQYF.

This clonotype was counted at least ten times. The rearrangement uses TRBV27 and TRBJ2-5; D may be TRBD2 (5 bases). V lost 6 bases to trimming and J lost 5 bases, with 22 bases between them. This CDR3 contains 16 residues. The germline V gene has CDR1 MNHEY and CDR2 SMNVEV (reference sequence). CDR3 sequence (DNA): TGTGCCAGCAGACTACGGGGTGGTCAGTTCGGGGAGACCCAGTACTTC. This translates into CASRLRGGQFGETQYF.

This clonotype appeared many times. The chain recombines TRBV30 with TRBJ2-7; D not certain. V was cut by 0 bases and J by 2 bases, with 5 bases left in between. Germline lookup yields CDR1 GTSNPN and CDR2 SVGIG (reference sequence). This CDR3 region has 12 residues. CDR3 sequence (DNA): TGTGCCTGGAGTGTCCTAGCCTACGAGCAGTACTTC. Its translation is CAWSVLAYEQYF.

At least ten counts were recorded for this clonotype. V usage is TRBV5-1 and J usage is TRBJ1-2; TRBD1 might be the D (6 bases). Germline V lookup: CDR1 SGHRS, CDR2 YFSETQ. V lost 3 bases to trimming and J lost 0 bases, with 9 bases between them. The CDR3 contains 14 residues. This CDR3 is CASSWDTPNYGYTF. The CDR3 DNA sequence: TGCGCCAGCAGCTGGGACACCCCTAACTATGGCTACACCTTC. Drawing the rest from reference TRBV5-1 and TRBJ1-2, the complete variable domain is KAGVTQTPRYLIKTRGQQVTLSCSPISGHRSVSWYQQTPGQGLQFLFEYFSETQRNKGNFPGRFSGRQFSNSRSEMNVSTLELGDSALYLCASSWDTPNYGYTFGSGTRLTVV.

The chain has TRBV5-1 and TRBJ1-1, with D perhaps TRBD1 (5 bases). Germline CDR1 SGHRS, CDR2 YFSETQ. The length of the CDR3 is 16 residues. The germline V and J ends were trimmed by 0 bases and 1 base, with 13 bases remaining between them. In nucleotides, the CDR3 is TGCGCCAGCAGCTTGGGGAGGGGCGCTGAGAACACTGAAGCTTTCTTT. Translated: CASSLGRGAENTEAFF.

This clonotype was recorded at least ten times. The CDR3: CASSHDRGIVGELFF. DNA of the CDR3: TGTGCCAGCAGCCATGACAGGGGGATCGTCGGGGAGCTGTTTTTT. The chain links TRBV3-1 to TRBJ2-2; 9 bases are a match to TRBD1. This CDR3 spans 15 amino acids. Germline trimming cut 3 bases from V and 7 bases from J; bases unmatched to any gene: 6. The germline gives CDR1 LGHDT, CDR2 YNNKEL (reference sequence).

The CDR3 reads CASSHTLHTEPNTGELFF. As DNA, the CDR3 is TGTGCCAGCAGCCATACTCTCCATACAGAGCCGAACACCGGGGAGCTGTTTTTT. The chain employs TRBV5-6 and TRBJ2-2; unclear D gene. The CDR3 has 18 residues. Trimming pared 4 bases from V and 0 bases from J, leaving 19 bases between. Per the germline V gene, CDR1 is SGHDT and CDR2 is YYEEEE.

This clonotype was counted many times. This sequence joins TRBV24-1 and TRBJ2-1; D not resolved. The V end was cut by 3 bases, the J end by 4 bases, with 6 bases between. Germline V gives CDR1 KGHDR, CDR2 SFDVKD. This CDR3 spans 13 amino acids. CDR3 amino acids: CATSDHIYNEQFF. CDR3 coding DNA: TGTGCCACCAGTGATCATATTTACAATGAGCAGTTCTTC.

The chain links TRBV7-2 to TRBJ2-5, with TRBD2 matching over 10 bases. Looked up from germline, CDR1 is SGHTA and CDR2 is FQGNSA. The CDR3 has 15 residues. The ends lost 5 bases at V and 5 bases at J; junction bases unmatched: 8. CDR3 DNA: TGTGCCAGCAGCAATAGCGGGAGGATGGGGGAGACCCAGTACTTC. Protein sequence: CASSNSGRMGETQYF. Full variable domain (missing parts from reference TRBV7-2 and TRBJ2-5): GAGVSQSPSNKVTEKGKDVELRCDPISGHTALYWYRQSLGQGLEFLIYFQGNSAPDKSGLPSDRFSAERTGGSVSTLTIQRTQQEDSAVYLCASSNSGRMGETQYFGPGTRLLVL.

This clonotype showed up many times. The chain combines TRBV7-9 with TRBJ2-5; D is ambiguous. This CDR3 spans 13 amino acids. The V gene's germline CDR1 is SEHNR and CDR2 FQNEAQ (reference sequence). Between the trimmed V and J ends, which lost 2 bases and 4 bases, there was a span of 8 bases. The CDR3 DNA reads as TGTGCCAGCAGCTTACCTCAACCAGAGACCCAGTACTTC. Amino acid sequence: CASSLPQPETQYF. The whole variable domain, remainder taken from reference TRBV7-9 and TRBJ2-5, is DTGVSQNPRHKITKRGQNVTFRCDPISEHNRLYWYRQTLGQGPEFLTYFQNEAQLEKSRLLSDRFSAERPKGSFSTLEIQRTEQGDSAMYLCASSLPQPETQYFGPGTRLLVL.